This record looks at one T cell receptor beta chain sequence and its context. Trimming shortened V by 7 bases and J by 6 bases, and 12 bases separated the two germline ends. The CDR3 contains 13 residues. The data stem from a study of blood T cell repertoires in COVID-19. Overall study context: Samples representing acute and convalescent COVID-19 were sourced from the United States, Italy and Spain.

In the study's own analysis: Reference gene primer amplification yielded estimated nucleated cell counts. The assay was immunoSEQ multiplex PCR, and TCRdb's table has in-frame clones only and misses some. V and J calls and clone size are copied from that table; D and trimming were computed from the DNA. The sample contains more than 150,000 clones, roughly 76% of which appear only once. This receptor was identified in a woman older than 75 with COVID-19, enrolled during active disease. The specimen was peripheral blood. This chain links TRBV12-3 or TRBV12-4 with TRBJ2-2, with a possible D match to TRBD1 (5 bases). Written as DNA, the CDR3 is TGTGCCAGCACCTCTCCAGGGTCCGGGGAGCTGTTTTTT. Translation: CASTSPGSGELFF.